This T cell receptor (beta chain) was captured in a study of T cell repertoires in cytomegalovirus infection. Study context: The authors relied on CMV epitopes, both recently identified HLA-C-restricted and well-studied HLA-B-restricted. TCR beta signatures that were public indicated CMV infection and matching HLA type.

General study findings and limits: Cumulative public TCR beta family frequency identified CMV carriers with the relevant HLA.

V lost 1 base to trimming and J lost 0 bases; unmatched junction nucleotides: 2. Germline CDR1 is LNHDA and CDR2 is SQIVND (reference sequence). The CDR3 has 16 amino acids. Regarding this clonotype: Antigen unknown.

TCRdb called the reads again in MiXCR, with one record for every CDR3 protein. The table includes approximately 990,000 distinct CDR3 sequences, roughly 30% detected once. The sample in question was cultured CD8+ T cells from PBMCs, obtained from culture after CMV antigen stimulation. The source of this sequence is a human donor in good health (CMV status not recorded). Some clones in this sample may be carry-over from other donors' samples. J is TRBJ2-2 and V is TRBV19; 7 positions match TRBD1. The CDR3 region has the DNA TGTGCCAGTAGTATAGGACAGGGCGCGAACACCGGGGAGCTGTTTTTT. Protein sequence: CASSIGQGANTGELFF.